What follows is one T cell receptor beta chain and its context. What it binds is not known. Read sequence stops 3 residues before the CDR3 end, and the germline J gene provides the missing end. Assay used: immunoSEQ multiplex PCR; TCRdb lists only in-frame clones, some missing. The listing records 20,000 to 30,000 clones. Germline V gene data show CDR1 as MNHNS and CDR2 as SASEGT. This CDR3 has 14 residues. Trimming removed 4 bases at V and 9 bases at J, with 16 bases between. The sample belongs to a study of T cells in women clearing cervical HPV infection. Findings and limits, study-wide: Cases carried less TRBV6-7 than controls: roughly 0.12% versus 0.17%.

Sequencing was performed on blood buffy coat. V and J are TRBV6-1 and TRBJ2-1; the D is unclear. The clonotype comes from a woman between 18 and 75 years old with a cervical HPV16 infection that either progressed to CIN3+ or cleared (not recorded which). The CDR3 region is CASSARNDRSEQFF. Incomplete CDR3 DNA: TGTGCCAGCAGTGCGAGAAACGATCGTAGTGAG.